These 17 T cell receptor beta chains came from one sample sequenced in a study of cytomegalovirus exposure and HLA in healthy donors. The data were produced by immunoSEQ multiplex PCR, yet TCRdb's version contains in-frame clones alone and is incomplete. This table holds tens of thousands of clones, about 92% found once. The sample was PBMCs. The receptors were sampled from a woman younger than 30 in good health and CMV-seronegative.

This sequence joins TRBV7-3 and TRBJ1-2; 10 bases align to TRBD1. Germline CDR1 is SGHTA and CDR2 is FQGTGA. With 2 bases clipped from V and 8 bases from J, the junction kept 2 bases outside the gene matches. The CDR3 is 13 residues long. The CDR3 loop is CASSLRQGAGYTF. CDR3 DNA: TGTGCCAGCAGCTTACGACAGGGGGCAGGCTACACCTTC.

V and J are TRBV6-1 and TRBJ2-1, with D tentatively TRBD2 (5 bases). The CDR3 is made up of 13 amino acids. Germline V CDR1 and CDR2: MNHNS, SASEGT. The V and J ends lost 4 bases and 7 bases respectively, with 11 bases between them. In DNA, the CDR3 is TGTGCCAGCAGTGGAGCGGTTGAGAATGAGCAGTTCTTC. Residues: CASSGAVENEQFF.

The V call is TRBV2, the J call TRBJ1-5, with D hard to call. CDR3 length: 15 amino acids. The V and J ends lost 4 bases and 4 bases respectively, with 14 bases between them. CDR1 is SNHLY, CDR2 FYNNEI, per germline. CDR3 amino acids: CASSAFGGINQPQHF. In nucleotides, the CDR3 is TGTGCCAGCAGTGCCTTTGGCGGAATAAATCAGCCCCAGCATTTT.

This clone has only one observation. This chain joins TRBV6-8 and TRBJ2-7, with D possibly TRBD2 on 5 matching bases. V was clipped by 2 bases and J by 0 bases, with 11 bases between them. Germline values: CDR1 MNHGY, CDR2 SAAAGT. The CDR3 totals 15 residues. CDR3 coding DNA: TGTGCCAGCAGTTACCTAGCCAAGGACTCCTACGAGCAGTACGTC. Its protein product is CASSYLAKDSYEQYV.

The chain has TRBV6-5 and TRBJ2-7; D gene uncertain. V lost 0 bases to trimming and J lost 0 bases, with 12 bases between them. Germline V gene lookup returns CDR1 MNHEY and CDR2 SVGAGI. The CDR3 covers 16 residues. CDR3 in amino acids: CASSYSAFSSSYEQYV. CDR3 in DNA: TGTGCCAGCAGTTACTCGGCTTTTTCTAGCTCCTACGAGCAGTACGTC.

This rearrangement joins TRBV5-6 to TRBJ2-6, with D perhaps matching TRBD1 (6 bases). The CDR3 spans 16 residues. V was pared by 4 bases and J by 0 bases, with 11 bases between. Germline V gives CDR1 SGHDT, CDR2 YYEEEE. As DNA, the CDR3 is TGTGCCAGCAGCGATACAGGGCTCTCTGGGGCCAACGTCCTGACTTTC. Its translation: CASSDTGLSGANVLTF.

The rearrangement uses TRBV7-9 and TRBJ2-7; a possible D gene is TRBD2 (5 bases). Germline lookup yields CDR1 SEHNR and CDR2 FQNEAQ (reference sequence). This CDR3 spans 14 amino acids. V was shortened by 1 base and J by 7 bases, with 14 bases between the two germline ends. CDR3 residues: CASSLGFTRREQYF. The DNA for the CDR3 is TGTGCCAGCAGCTTAGGGTTTACCAGGAGGGAGCAGTACTTC.

This sequence joins TRBV11-3 and TRBJ2-3; TRBD2 might be the D (5 bases). V gave up 1 base and J gave up 2 bases, with 10 bases separating them. The CDR3 sequence is 15 residues long. Germline values: CDR1 SGHNT, CDR2 YENEEA. The CDR3 DNA sequence: TGTGCCAGCAGCTTAGCTGCGGGTTACACAGATACGCAGTATTTT. It codes for CASSLAAGYTDTQYF.

CDR3 amino acids: CASIRGGGQETQYF. In nucleotides, the CDR3 is TGTGCCAGCATACGGGGGGGAGGTCAAGAGACCCAGTACTTC. The chain has TRBV6-1 and TRBJ2-5, with 8 bases identical to TRBD2. This CDR3 spans 14 amino acids. With 7 bases clipped from V and 2 bases from J, the junction kept 6 bases outside the gene matches. Per germline, CDR1 MNHNS and CDR2 SASEGT.

V gene TRBV29-1 combines with J gene TRBJ2-7; 8 bases are shared with TRBD1. This CDR3 region has 13 residues. CDR1 is SQVTM and CDR2 is ANQGSEA in the germline V gene. V trimming: 7 bases; J trimming: 1 base; junction bases outside the gene matches: 6. DNA of the CDR3: TGCAGCGCCGGACAGGGATTTTCCTACGAGCAGTACTTC. It specifies CSAGQGFSYEQYF.

This sequence joins TRBV27 and TRBJ2-7; D is unclear. With 0 bases removed from V and 0 bases from J, the gap between germline ends came to 12 bases. Germline loops: CDR1 MNHEY, CDR2 SMNVEV (reference sequence). The CDR3 extends over 16 amino acids. The CDR3 nucleotides read TGTGCCAGCAGTTTATCTGGAAGACTGAGCTCCTACGAGCAGTACTTC. It specifies CASSLSGRLSSYEQYF.

In its sample, this clone was seen once. This rearrangement joins TRBV4-2 to TRBJ2-6, with 10 positions matching TRBD2. Looked up from germline, CDR1 is LGHNA and CDR2 is YNFKEQ. The CDR3 covers 20 residues. The V segment lost 2 bases and the J segment 0 bases; nucleotides outside the gene matches: 10. CDR3 loop: CASSQLLAGVESSGANVLTF. For the CDR3, the DNA is TGTGCCAGCAGCCAATTGCTAGCGGGGGTGGAGAGCTCTGGGGCCAACGTCCTGACTTTC.

V usage is TRBV13 and J usage is TRBJ1-3, with unresolved D. CDR1 is PRHDT, CDR2 FYEKMQ, per germline (reference sequence). Trimming shortened V by 1 base and J by 6 bases, and 13 bases separated the two germline ends. This CDR3 comprises 15 residues. The CDR3 nucleotides read TGTGCCAGCAGCTTAGTGGCCGGGTTGGAAAACACCATATATTTT. Translated, it gives CASSLVAGLENTIYF.

This chain connects TRBV9 to TRBJ2-7; D is undetermined. The length of the CDR3 is 11 residues. CDR1 and CDR2 (germline): SGDLS, YYNGEE. Deletions cut 3 bases from V and 7 bases from J, with 8 bases between. The CDR3, as DNA: TGTGCCAGCAGCGATCAAAGGGAGCAGTACGTC. Protein sequence: CASSDQREQYV.

The rearrangement uses TRBV4-1 and TRBJ2-1, with D possibly being TRBD2 (7 bases). Germline CDR1 MGHRA, CDR2 YSYEKL. The CDR3 covers 17 residues. V lost 1 base and J 4 bases, leaving 17 bases between the germline ends. Written as DNA, the CDR3 is TGCGCCAGCAGCCAAGTTTGGGCGCGGGGGCCATACAATGAGCAGTTCTTC. This translates into CASSQVWARGPYNEQFF.

This chain joins TRBV10-3 and TRBJ1-1, with D perhaps TRBD1 (6 bases). Deletions cut 6 bases from V and 1 base from J, with 18 bases between. Per germline, CDR1 ENHRY and CDR2 SYGVKD. The CDR3 spans 16 residues. As DNA, the CDR3 is TGTGCCATCAGGCCCCAAGAAAGGGGGGGGAACACTGAAGCTTTCTTT. Translation gives CAIRPQERGGNTEAFF.

This clone was recorded only once. J is TRBJ2-1 and V is TRBV5-4; 7 bases match TRBD1. There are 13 residues in the CDR3. Germline assignment: CDR1 SGHNT and CDR2 YYREEE (reference sequence). V was pared by 1 base and J by 6 bases, with 1 base of the junction left unmatched. In nucleotides, the CDR3 is TGTGCCAGCAGCTTGCCAGGGGGCAATGAGCAGTTCTTC. It yields the protein CASSLPGGNEQFF.